The 21 T cell receptor beta chains below come from one sample, sequenced in a study of blood T cell repertoires in COVID-19. Profiling relied on immunoSEQ multiplex PCR, and the TCRdb table lists in-frame clones only, not all of them. The sample has more than 70,000 clones, about 89% seen once. Sequencing was done on a sample of peripheral blood. The receptors derive from a man in his fifties or sixties with acute or convalescent COVID-19.

The chain joins TRBV7-9 to TRBJ2-3; D is possibly TRBD1 (5 bases). This CDR3 has 16 residues. The ends were cut back, 5 bases at V and 3 bases at J, with 18 bases in the middle. Per the germline V gene, CDR1 is SEHNR and CDR2 is FQNEAQ (reference sequence). The chain's CDR3 is CASSLGWGPTTDTQYF. The CDR3 region has the DNA TGTGCCAGCAGCCTGGGGTGGGGCCCCACGACAGATACGCAGTATTTT.

This chain links TRBV28 with TRBJ2-6; TRBD1 agrees at 9 bases. Unmatched junction bases numbered 12, after V lost 8 bases and J lost 4 bases. The CDR3 is 17 residues long. Germline loops: CDR1 MDHEN, CDR2 SYDVKM. The CDR3 spells CASSGQGPREGANVLTF. The CDR3 nucleotides read TGTGCCAGCTCGGGACAGGGACCCCGAGAAGGGGCCAACGTCCTGACTTTC.

This clone was seen just once. The chain combines TRBV7-2 with TRBJ1-1; D uncertain. CDR3 length equals 13 residues. The germline V gene encodes CDR1 SGHTA and CDR2 FQGNSA. Trimming cost V 4 bases and J 8 bases, with 14 bases left between them. DNA of the CDR3: TGTGCCAGCAGCTCCTGGTACGGGGAGGAAGCTTTCTTT. Encoded protein: CASSSWYGEEAFF.

The genes are TRBV3-1 (or the pseudogene TRBV3-2) and TRBJ1-6, with TRBD1 as a possible D gene (6 bases). V lost 0 bases and J lost 7, with 16 bases in between. CDR1 and CDR2 from the germline V gene are LGHDT and YNNKEL (reference sequence). This CDR3 has 17 residues. CDR3 in DNA: TGTGCCAGCAGCCAAGATAGCAGGGGCGAAGAGAATTCACCCCTCCACTTT. This sequence encodes CASSQDSRGEENSPLHF.

V is TRBV5-1 and J is TRBJ2-3; unclear D gene. Trimming took 5 bases from V and 0 from J, leaving 7 bases between them. Germline V gene lookup returns CDR1 SGHRS and CDR2 YFSETQ. CDR3 length: 13 residues. In nucleotides, the CDR3 is TGCGCCAGCAGGGCAGGTAGCACAGATACGCAGTATTTT. This gives the protein CASRAGSTDTQYF.

V is TRBV19 and J is TRBJ1-5; 7 positions match TRBD1. Per the germline V gene, CDR1 is LNHDA and CDR2 is SQIVND (reference sequence). The junction had 4 bases not matched to a gene; V was cut back by 2 bases and J by 0 bases. The CDR3 runs to 16 residues. CDR3 sequence (DNA): TGTGCCAGTAGTATATCAGGGGGTCATAGCAATCAGCCCCAGCATTTT. Amino acids: CASSISGGHSNQPQHF.

The genes are TRBV7-3 and TRBJ2-1, with 9 bases that match TRBD1. J was trimmed by 5 bases and V by 3 bases; bases with no gene match: 5. This CDR3 comprises 15 residues. Germline CDR1 reads SGHTA; CDR2 reads FQGTGA. The CDR3 protein is CASSLGTGRNNEQFF. DNA for the CDR3: TGTGCCAGCAGCTTGGGGACAGGGAGGAACAATGAGCAGTTCTTC.

The chain's CDR3 is CASSLGIGDRNTIYF. For the CDR3, the DNA is TGCGCCAGCAGCTTGGGCATCGGTGATAGAAACACCATATATTTT. The chain combines TRBV5-1 with TRBJ1-3, with unresolved D. The germline CDR1 and CDR2 sequences are SGHRS and YFSETQ. The CDR3 has 15 amino acids. V lost 0 bases, J lost 5 bases, and 12 bases lay in between. The full variable domain, completed using reference TRBV5-1 and TRBJ1-3, is KAGVTQTPRYLIKTRGQQVTLSCSPISGHRSVSWYQQTPGQGLQFLFEYFSETQRNKGNFPGRFSGRQFSNSRSEMNVSTLELGDSALYLCASSLGIGDRNTIYFGEGSWLTVV.

This chain joins TRBV18 and TRBJ2-1; 8 nucleotides line up with TRBD1. Germline CDR1 KGHSH, CDR2 LQKENI. This CDR3 has 16 amino acids. V shed 3 bases and J 0 bases; nucleotides not matched to a gene: 4. The CDR3 loop is CASSPPGGGSYNEQFF. CDR3 DNA: TGTGCCAGCTCACCCCCAGGGGGCGGCTCCTACAATGAGCAGTTCTTC.

The chain carries TRBV9 and TRBJ1-5; D ambiguous. Trimming removed 0 bases at V and 7 bases at J, with 8 bases between. The CDR3 runs to 13 residues. The germline V gene has CDR1 SGDLS and CDR2 YYNGEE. CDR3 protein: CASSVGLEQPQHF. CDR3 bases: TGTGCCAGCAGCGTAGGCCTAGAGCAGCCCCAGCATTTT.

This chain joins TRBV5-1 and TRBJ2-5, with 9 bases aligning to TRBD2. V dropped 6 bases and J dropped 4; count of bases not matched to a gene: 4. In germline, CDR1 is SGHRS, CDR2 YFSETQ. CDR3 size: 13 residues. The CDR3 nucleotides read TGCGCCAGCAATCTAGCGGGGAGAGAGACCCAGTACTTC. Protein: CASNLAGRETQYF.

The chain has TRBV6-5 and TRBJ1-2, with a weak D call TRBD1 (6 bases). The CDR3 runs 14 residues. Trimming took 2 bases from V and 1 from J, leaving 8 bases between them. The germline V gene has CDR1 MNHEY and CDR2 SVGAGI. This CDR3 reads CASSYQGNNYGYTF. The CDR3 coding sequence is TGTGCCAGCAGTTACCAGGGGAATAACTATGGCTACACCTTC.

This clone was picked up many times. The rearrangement links TRBV7-8 to TRBJ1-1, with D perhaps TRBD1 (5 bases). The V gene lost 3 bases and the J gene lost 6 bases, with 14 bases spanning the gap. CDR3 length: 14 amino acids. In germline, CDR1 is SGHVS, CDR2 FQNEAQ. The CDR3 is CASSLERGRPEAFF. The CDR3, as DNA: TGTGCCAGCAGCTTGGAGCGGGGCCGTCCTGAAGCTTTCTTT.

The chain carries TRBV12-3 or TRBV12-4 and TRBJ1-2; TRBD1 matches 8 bases. V lost 7 bases and J lost 5; bases outside the gene matches: 6. The CDR3 sequence is 13 residues long. The CDR3 nucleotides are TGTGCCAGCACAACAGGGGGAGGGTATGGCTACACCTTC. This sequence encodes CASTTGGGYGYTF.

This rearrangement joins TRBV11-3 to TRBJ1-1, with D tentatively TRBD1 (6 bases). Trimming took 4 bases from V and 6 from J, leaving 15 bases between them. CDR1 and CDR2 (germline): SGHNT, YENEEA. The CDR3 length is 14 residues. The CDR3 DNA reads TGTGCCAGCAGCTCCTCGATACCAGGGGCTGAAGCTTTCTTT. Its translation is CASSSSIPGAEAFF. The full variable domain, with the rest looked up from reference TRBV11-3 and TRBJ1-1, is EAGVVQSPRYKIIEKKQPVAFWCNPISGHNTLYWYLQNLGQGPELLIRYENEEAVDDSQLPKDRFSAERLKGVDSTLKIQPAELGDSAVYLCASSSSIPGAEAFFGQGTRLTVV.

V usage is TRBV7-9 and J usage is TRBJ2-3, with 8 bases fitting TRBD1. The ends lost 5 bases at V and 2 bases at J; junction bases unmatched: 9. The CDR3 has 16 amino acids. Germline CDR1 is SEHNR and CDR2 is FQNEAQ (reference sequence). The CDR3 sequence is CASSLWTGPATDTQYF. The CDR3, as DNA: TGTGCCAGCAGCCTATGGACAGGGCCCGCCACAGATACGCAGTATTTT.

The CDR3 sequence is CASSPPAALDTIYF. CDR3 coding DNA: TGTGCCAGCTCACCACCTGCAGCGTTGGACACCATATATTTT. V usage is TRBV18 and J usage is TRBJ1-3; D unclear. Per germline, CDR1 KGHSH and CDR2 LQKENI. The V gene lost 0 bases and the J gene lost 8 bases, with 11 bases spanning the gap. This CDR3 has 14 amino acids.

The V call is TRBV28, the J call TRBJ1-5; 9 bases map to TRBD1. In germline, CDR1 is MDHEN, CDR2 SYDVKM. With V trimmed by 7 bases and J by 3 bases, 10 bases remained unmatched. The CDR3 has 16 residues. This CDR3 is CASTRRTGVNNQPQHF. The CDR3 nucleotides read TGTGCCAGCACTCGTCGGACAGGGGTGAACAATCAGCCCCAGCATTTT.

The chain is built from TRBV10-3 and TRBJ2-7; D is unresolved. Germline values: CDR1 ENHRY, CDR2 SYGVKD. The germline V and J ends were trimmed by 2 bases and 0 bases, with 8 bases remaining between them. There are 14 residues in the CDR3. CDR3 DNA: TGTGCCATCAGTGAGCCCACAGTCTCCTACGAGCAGTACGTC. Its translation: CAISEPTVSYEQYV.

This clone occurred once. The gene calls are TRBV29-1 and TRBJ2-2; possibly TRBD1 for D (5 bases). CDR1 and CDR2 (germline): SQVTM, ANQGSEA. The CDR3 extends over 11 amino acids. Deletions cut 6 bases from V and 8 bases from J, with 10 bases between. Here the CDR3 DNA reads TGCAGCGTGCGGACAACGGGGGAGCTGTTTTTT. Its protein product is CSVRTTGELFF.

This chain joins TRBV30 and TRBJ1-5, with D maybe TRBD1 (6 bases). The CDR3 extends over 16 amino acids. V was clipped by 3 bases and J by 3 bases, with 18 bases between them. Germline V gene data show CDR1 as GTSNPN and CDR2 as SVGIG (reference sequence). The CDR3, as DNA: TGTGCCTGGAGCGCCATCGGGGGGCGTTTCAATCAGCCCCAGCATTTT. It encodes CAWSAIGGRFNQPQHF.